This TCR beta chain is drawn from a study of T cell responses to AZD1222 COVID-19 vaccine. The study, taken as a whole, reports: Baseline seropositivity occurred in only six AZD1222 recipients.

The CDR3 runs 13 residues. Deletions cut 4 bases from V and 7 bases from J, with 16 bases between. Germline assignment: CDR1 GTSNPN and CDR2 SVGIG (reference sequence). Here immunoSEQ multiplex PCR was the method, and the copy in TCRdb shows in-frame clones only, minus some. The sample lists some 170,000 clones; 85% to 95% were seen once. Remarks on this clone: What it binds is not known.

The sequence was collected from an adult in good health. Sample: peripheral blood, taken on day 0 of AZD1222 vaccination. The chain has TRBV30 and TRBJ1-1, with D perhaps TRBD1 (5 bases). The CDR3 region is CAWTGGRGYEAFF. CDR3 coding DNA: TGTGCCTGGACGGGCGGGAGGGGATATGAAGCTTTCTTT.